A selection of T cell receptor beta chains follows, all from one sample in a study of shared clonotypes between healthy human individuals. Profiling relied on immunoSEQ multiplex PCR, and the TCRdb table lists in-frame clones only, not all of them. The data contain more than 450,000 clones, 70% to 80% of them singletons. The specimen sequenced was PBMCs. These TCRs come from a woman between 35 and 50 years old in good health. Some clones in this sample may be carry-over from other donors' samples. CDR3s include the opening cysteine and the closing phenylalanine or tryptophan. D genes are given only for firm matches. For some rows the clone size is stated as once, few or many, or as a class when expanded; others skip it.

clone size: -
D gene: TRBD2
V gene: TRBV27
J gene: TRBJ2-7
CDR3 DNA: TGTGCCAGCAGTCCCCCGGGGGGTGGAACCGAGCAGTACTTC
CDR3 protein: CASSPPGGGTEQYF

clone size: few
D gene: TRBD1
V gene: TRBV27
J gene: TRBJ2-5
CDR3 DNA: TGTGCCAGCAGTTTATCTGGCGGACAGGGGGAAGAGACCCAGTACTTC
CDR3 protein: CASSLSGGQGEETQYF

clone size: -
D gene: -
V gene: TRBV7-2
J gene: TRBJ2-2
CDR3 DNA: TGTGCCAGCAGCTTAGTCGCGTTGGGTACCGGGGAGCTGTTTTTT
CDR3 protein: CASSLVALGTGELFF

clone size: -
D gene: -
V gene: TRBV28
J gene: TRBJ2-7
CDR3 DNA: TGTGCCAGCAGTTTCGGGGTGGACTACGAGCAGTACTTC
CDR3 protein: CASSFGVDYEQYF

clone size: many
D gene: TRBD2
V gene: TRBV28
J gene: TRBJ2-7
CDR3 DNA: TGTGCCAGCAGTCCCTGGGGCGGGGGGTCCTACGAGCAGTACTTC
CDR3 protein: CASSPWGGGSYEQYF

clone size: -
D gene: TRBD2
V gene: TRBV4-2
J gene: TRBJ2-3
CDR3 DNA: TGTGCCAGCAGCTTTTGGGGGGGTTCTCCAGATACGCAGTATTTT
CDR3 protein: CASSFWGGSPDTQYF

clone size: once
D gene: TRBD2
V gene: TRBV7-2
J gene: TRBJ2-7
CDR3 DNA: TGTGCCAGCAGCTTAGGTCCAGGGGCTAGCGGGGTCCTCTCCTACGAGCAGTACTTC
CDR3 protein: CASSLGPGASGVLSYEQYF

clone size: -
D gene: TRBD1
V gene: TRBV5-1
J gene: TRBJ1-3
CDR3 DNA: TGCGCCAGCAGCTCAGACGGGACAGGGGGCGGAAACACCATATATTTT
CDR3 protein: CASSSDGTGGGNTIYF

clone size: -
D gene: -
V gene: TRBV2
J gene: TRBJ2-7
CDR3 DNA: TGTGCCAGCAGTGATTTGAGTGGAGGCGGTGTGGGTTACGAGCAGTACTTC
CDR3 protein: CASSDLSGGGVGYEQYF

clone size: -
D gene: -
V gene: TRBV19
J gene: TRBJ2-1
CDR3 DNA: TGTGCCAGTAGTATAGATGGGGCAGGGGACAATGAGCAGTTCTTC
CDR3 protein: CASSIDGAGDNEQFF

clone size: -
D gene: -
V gene: TRBV28
J gene: TRBJ2-3
CDR3 DNA: TGTGCCAGCAGTTACGGCCTCGGGAGCACAGATACGCAGTATTTT
CDR3 protein: CASSYGLGSTDTQYF

clone size: once
D gene: -
V gene: TRBV6-5
J gene: TRBJ2-7
CDR3 DNA: TGTGCCAGCAGTTACTCGGGCACCTCCTACGAGCAGTACTTC
CDR3 protein: CASSYSGTSYEQYF

clone size: -
D gene: TRBD1
V gene: TRBV7-2
J gene: TRBJ1-2
CDR3 DNA: TGTGCCAGCAGCTTACTCCGGGACAGGGGGCCTGGCTACACCTTC
CDR3 protein: CASSLLRDRGPGYTF

clone size: -
D gene: -
V gene: TRBV6-6
J gene: TRBJ1-5
CDR3 DNA: TGTGCCAGCAGAGAACAGGGCAATCAGCCCCAGCATTTT
CDR3 protein: CASREQGNQPQHF

clone size: -
D gene: TRBD1
V gene: TRBV29-1
J gene: TRBJ2-3
CDR3 DNA: TGCAGCGTCACCGGACAGGGCGGCACAGATACGCAGTATTTT
CDR3 protein: CSVTGQGGTDTQYF

clone size: -
D gene: -
V gene: TRBV6-6
J gene: TRBJ2-5
CDR3 DNA: TGTGCCAGCAGTTACTCTGCGACAGAGGAGACCCAGTACTTC
CDR3 protein: CASSYSATEETQYF

clone size: -
D gene: TRBD1
V gene: TRBV23-1
J gene: TRBJ1-2
CDR3 DNA: TGCGCCAGCAGTCAACCTAACAGGGGTGGCTATGGCTACACCTTC
CDR3 protein: CASSQPNRGGYGYTF

clone size: few
D gene: -
V gene: TRBV28
J gene: TRBJ1-5
CDR3 DNA: TGTGCCAGCAGTTTCCCCCTGGTTCCCCAGCATTTT
CDR3 protein: CASSFPLVPQHF

clone size: -
D gene: -
V gene: TRBV27
J gene: TRBJ2-7
CDR3 DNA: TGTGCCAGCAGTTTATCCAGGGGAAGGAGGGAGCAGTACTTC
CDR3 protein: CASSLSRGRREQYF

clone size: -
D gene: -
V gene: TRBV7-8
J gene: TRBJ1-5
CDR3 DNA: TGTGCCAGCAGCTTAGACTCCGGGGGCTTGGGCAATCAGCCCCAGCATTTT
CDR3 protein: CASSLDSGGLGNQPQHF